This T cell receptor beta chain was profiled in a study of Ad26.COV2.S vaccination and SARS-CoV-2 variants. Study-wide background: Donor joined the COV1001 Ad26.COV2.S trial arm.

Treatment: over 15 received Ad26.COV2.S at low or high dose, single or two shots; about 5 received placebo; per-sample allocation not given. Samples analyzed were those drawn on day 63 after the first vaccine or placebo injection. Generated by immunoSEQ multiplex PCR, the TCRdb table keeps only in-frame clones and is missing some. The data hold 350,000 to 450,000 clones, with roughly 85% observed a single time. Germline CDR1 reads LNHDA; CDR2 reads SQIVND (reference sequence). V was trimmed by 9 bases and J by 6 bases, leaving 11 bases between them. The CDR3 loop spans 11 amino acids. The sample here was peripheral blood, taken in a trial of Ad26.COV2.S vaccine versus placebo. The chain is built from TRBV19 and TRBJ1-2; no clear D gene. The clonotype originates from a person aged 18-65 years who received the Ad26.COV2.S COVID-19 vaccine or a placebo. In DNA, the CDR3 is TGTGCCAGCCGGATCGGGGATGGCTACACCTTC. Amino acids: CASRIGDGYTF.